What follows is one TCR beta chain and its context. This entry belongs to a study of blood T cell repertoires in COVID-19. Study-wide context: Donors in the United States, Italy and Spain gave samples during acute or convalescent COVID-19. Sources were T cells, B-cell-depleted T cells, or PBMCs; the material itself was cDNA or gDNA.

Assay used: immunoSEQ multiplex PCR; TCRdb lists only in-frame clones, some missing. This sample has over 300,000 clones, with about 89% found just once. Looked up from germline, CDR1 is KGHSH and CDR2 is LQKENI. The V end was cut by 2 bases, the J end by 7 bases, with 15 bases between. This CDR3 is 16 amino acids long. Sequenced input: peripheral blood. The clonotype originates from a man between 40 and 49 years old with acute or convalescent COVID-19. This chain links TRBV18 with TRBJ1-6; D ambiguous. Written as DNA, the CDR3 is TGTGCCAGCTCACCAGGAACCAGAGTGAGGAATTCACCCCTCCACTTT. Protein product: CASSPGTRVRNSPLHF.